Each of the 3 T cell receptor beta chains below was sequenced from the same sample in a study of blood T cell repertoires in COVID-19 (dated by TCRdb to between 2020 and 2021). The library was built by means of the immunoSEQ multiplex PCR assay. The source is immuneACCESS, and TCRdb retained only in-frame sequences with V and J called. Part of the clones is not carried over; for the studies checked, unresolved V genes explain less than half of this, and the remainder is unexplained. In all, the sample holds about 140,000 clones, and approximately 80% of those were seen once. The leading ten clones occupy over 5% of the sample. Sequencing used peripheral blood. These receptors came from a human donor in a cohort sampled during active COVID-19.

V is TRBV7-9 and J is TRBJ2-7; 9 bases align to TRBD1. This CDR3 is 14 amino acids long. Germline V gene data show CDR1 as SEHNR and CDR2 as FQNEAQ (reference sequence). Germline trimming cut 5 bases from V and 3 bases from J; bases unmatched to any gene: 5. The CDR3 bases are TGTGCCAGCAGCCACGGACAGGGGCGCTACGAGCAGTACTTC. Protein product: CASSHGQGRYEQYF.

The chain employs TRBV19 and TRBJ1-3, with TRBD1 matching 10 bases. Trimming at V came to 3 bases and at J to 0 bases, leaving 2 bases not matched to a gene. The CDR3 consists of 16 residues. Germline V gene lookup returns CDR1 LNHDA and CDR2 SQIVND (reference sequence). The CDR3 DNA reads TGTGCCAGTAGTATGGGGACAGGGGCCTCTGGAAACACCATATATTTT. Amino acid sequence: CASSMGTGASGNTIYF.

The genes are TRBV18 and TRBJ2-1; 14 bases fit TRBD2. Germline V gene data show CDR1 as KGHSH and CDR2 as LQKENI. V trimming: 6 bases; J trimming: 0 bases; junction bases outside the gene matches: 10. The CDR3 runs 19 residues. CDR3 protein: CASSQNSGTSGSSYNEQFF. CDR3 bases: TGTGCCAGCTCGCAAAACTCCGGGACTAGCGGGAGCTCCTACAATGAGCAGTTCTTC. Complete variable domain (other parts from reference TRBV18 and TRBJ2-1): NAGVMQNPRHLVRRRGQEARLRCSPMKGHSHVYWYRQLPEEGLKFMVYLQKENIIDESGMPKERFSAEFPKEGPSILRIQQVVRGDSAAYFCASSQNSGTSGSSYNEQFFGPGTRLTVL.